The sequence of this T cell receptor (beta chain) was determined in a study of shared clonotypes between healthy human individuals. Study-wide results and limits: Relative to their counterparts shared across all four donors, non-shared clonotypes exhibited diminished generation probabilities.

Germline loops: CDR1 SNHLY, CDR2 FYNNEI. Unmatched junction bases numbered 3, after V lost 7 bases and J lost 7 bases. The CDR3 consists of 13 residues. 200 ng DNA, 30,000 to 35,000 T cell genomes, went into each sorted-subset replicate PCR. The assay was immunoSEQ multiplex PCR, and TCRdb's table has in-frame clones only and misses some. The sample consists of roughly 700,000 clones, 74% of them appearing once. Notes on this clone: The antigen is undetermined. Other DNA variants within this sample encode the same CDR3.

The source of this sequence is a woman aged 30 to 39 in good health. The specimen sequenced was memory CD4+ T cells sorted from blood. The subset was: CD45RA-negative fraction. V and J are TRBV2 and TRBJ1-5; TRBD1 matches at 11 bases. The CDR3 reads CASKGQGDQPQHF. As DNA, the CDR3 is TGTGCCAGCAAGGGACAGGGGGACCAGCCCCAGCATTTT.